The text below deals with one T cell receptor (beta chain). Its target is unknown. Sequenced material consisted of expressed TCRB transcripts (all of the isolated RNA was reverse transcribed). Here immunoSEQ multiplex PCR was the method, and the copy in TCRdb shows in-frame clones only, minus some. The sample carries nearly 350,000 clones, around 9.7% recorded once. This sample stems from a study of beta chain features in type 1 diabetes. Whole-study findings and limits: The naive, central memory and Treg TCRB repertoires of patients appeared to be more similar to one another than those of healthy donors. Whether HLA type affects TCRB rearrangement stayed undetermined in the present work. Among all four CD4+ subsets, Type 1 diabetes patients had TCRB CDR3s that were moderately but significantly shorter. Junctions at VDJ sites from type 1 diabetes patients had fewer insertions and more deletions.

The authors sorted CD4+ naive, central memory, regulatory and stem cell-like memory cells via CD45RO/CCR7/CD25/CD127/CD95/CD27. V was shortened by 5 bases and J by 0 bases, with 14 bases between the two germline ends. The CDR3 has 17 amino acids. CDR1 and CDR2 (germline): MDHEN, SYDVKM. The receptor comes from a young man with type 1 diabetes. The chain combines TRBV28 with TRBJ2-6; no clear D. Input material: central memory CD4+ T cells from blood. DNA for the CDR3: TGTGCCAGCAGTCCACTGCAAGCACACTCTGGGGCCAACGTCCTGACTTTC. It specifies CASSPLQAHSGANVLTF.